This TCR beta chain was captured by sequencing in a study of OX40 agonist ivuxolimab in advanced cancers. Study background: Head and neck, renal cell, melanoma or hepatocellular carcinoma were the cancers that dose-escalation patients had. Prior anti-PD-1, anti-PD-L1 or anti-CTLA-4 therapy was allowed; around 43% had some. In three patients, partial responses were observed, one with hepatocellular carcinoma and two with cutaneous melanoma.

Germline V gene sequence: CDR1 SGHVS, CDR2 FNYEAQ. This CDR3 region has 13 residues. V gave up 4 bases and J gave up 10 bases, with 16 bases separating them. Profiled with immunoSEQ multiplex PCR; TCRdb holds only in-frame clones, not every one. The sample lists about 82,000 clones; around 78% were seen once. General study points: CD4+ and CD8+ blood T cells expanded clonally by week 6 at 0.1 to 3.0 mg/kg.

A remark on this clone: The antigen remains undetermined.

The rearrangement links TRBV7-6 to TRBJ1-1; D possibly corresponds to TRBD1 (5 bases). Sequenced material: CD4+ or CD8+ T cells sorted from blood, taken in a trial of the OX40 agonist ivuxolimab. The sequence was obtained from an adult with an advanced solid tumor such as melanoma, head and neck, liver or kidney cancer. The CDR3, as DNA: TGTGCCAGCAGCTCCACAGGTCCGGTGGGAGCTTTCTTT. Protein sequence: CASSSTGPVGAFF.